Sequencing of this T cell receptor beta chain was carried out in a study of cytomegalovirus exposure and HLA in healthy donors. The overall study: Researchers previously reported finding fewer than 140 million unique TCR beta sequences from roughly 170 million T cells.

A multiplex PCR was run with 60 Vbeta primers and 13 Jbeta primers. Profiling relied on immunoSEQ multiplex PCR, and the TCRdb table lists in-frame clones only, not all of them. This sample has approximately 110,000 clones, with more than 65% found just once. Turning to this clone: The antigen is undetermined.

Study-level points and caveats: Based on reports, TCR beta sequences accurately predicted HLA-A and HLA-B alleles for most subjects. A later analysis reportedly identified an Asian-associated ancestry cluster as carrying fewer N-insertions than the roughly 670-donor mean. Some public TCRs appeared in many individuals, while most sequences were rare.

Germline trimming cut 1 base from V and 2 bases from J; bases unmatched to any gene: 2. The germline V gene encodes CDR1 LGHNA and CDR2 YSLEER. This CDR3 region has 14 residues. The chain joins TRBV4-3 to TRBJ2-7; 7 positions match TRBD2. This sequence was found in a woman in her sixties in good health and CMV-seropositive. Sequencing was done on a sample of PBMCs. This CDR3 reads CASSQGRGAYEQYF. CDR3 bases: TGCGCCAGCAGCCAAGGCCGGGGGGCCTACGAGCAGTACTTC.